One and the same sample provided the 15 T cell receptor beta chains below, sequenced in a study of beta chain features in type 1 diabetes. Expressed TCRB transcripts got sequenced, as all isolated RNA was reverse transcribed. Only in-frame clones appear in the TCRdb table, and some are missing; sequencing was by immunoSEQ multiplex PCR. The sample carries fewer than 250,000 clones, roughly 13% recorded once. Sequenced sample: naive CD4+ T cells from blood. These receptors originate from a middle-aged woman in good health.

This clone occurred a few times. V and J are TRBV4-2 and TRBJ1-1, with 9 bases matching TRBD1. This CDR3 is built from 16 residues. The ends lost 2 bases at V and 2 bases at J; junction bases unmatched: 6. CDR1 and CDR2 (germline): LGHNA, YNFKEQ. CDR3 in amino acids: CASSQSTGGSNTEAFF. The CDR3 DNA sequence: TGTGCCAGCAGCCAATCAACAGGGGGCAGTAACACTGAAGCTTTCTTT.

This clone was counted only a few times. This chain links TRBV7-9 with TRBJ1-1; no firm D call. V dropped 1 base and J dropped 1 base, with 10 bases sitting between them. The CDR3 is 15 residues long. Germline loops: CDR1 SEHNR, CDR2 FQNEAQ (reference sequence). CDR3: CASSLGAQSNTEAFF. CDR3 nucleotide sequence: TGTGCCAGCAGCTTAGGAGCTCAATCGAACACTGAAGCTTTCTTT.

The sample holds a few counts of this clone. The rearrangement links TRBV2 to TRBJ1-2; D may be TRBD1 (6 bases). Trimming shortened V by 7 bases and J by 6 bases, and 21 bases separated the two germline ends. The CDR3 length is 15 residues. From germline, CDR1 is SNHLY and CDR2 FYNNEI. The CDR3 loop is CASTRSTGFIDGYTF. CDR3 DNA: TGTGCCAGCACCCGATCGACAGGCTTTATCGATGGCTACACCTTC.

This clone has more than one count but fewer than ten. V usage is TRBV19 and J usage is TRBJ2-5; D possibly corresponds to TRBD2 (5 bases). Per the germline V gene, CDR1 is LNHDA and CDR2 is SQIVND (reference sequence). V was shortened by 4 bases and J by 5 bases, with 8 bases between the two germline ends. The CDR3 sequence is 12 residues long. The DNA for the CDR3 is TGTGCCAGTAGTACCGGACTTGAGACCCAGTACTTC. It codes for CASSTGLETQYF.

The chain carries TRBV4-1 and TRBJ2-7; tentatively, D is TRBD2 (6 bases). Germline CDR1 reads MGHRA; CDR2 reads YSYEKL. The CDR3 spans 14 residues. The V end was cut by 5 bases, the J end by 2 bases, with 13 bases between. CDR3 protein: CASSAPGLPYEQYF. DNA of the CDR3: TGCGCCAGCAGCGCTCCGGGACTCCCCTACGAGCAGTACTTC.

This sequence joins TRBV7-8 and TRBJ2-3; 9 bases are shared with TRBD2. This CDR3 has 19 residues. With V trimmed by 1 base and J by 7 bases, 18 bases remained unmatched. Germline V gene sequence: CDR1 SGHVS, CDR2 FQNEAQ. CDR3 nucleotide sequence: TGTGCCAGCAGCTTAGAGGTGCTTAGCGGGGGACCTCGTGGAAATACGCAGTATTTT. This codes for CASSLEVLSGGPRGNTQYF.

The genes are TRBV7-6 and TRBJ2-4, with TRBD1 as a possible D gene (5 bases). This CDR3 comprises 13 residues. Germline CDR1 and CDR2: SGHVS and FNYEAQ. The ends were cut back, 11 bases at V and 1 base at J, with 12 bases in the middle. The CDR3 is CAVKQAAKNIQYF. The CDR3 nucleotides are TGTGCCGTAAAACAGGCGGCCAAAAACATTCAGTACTTC.

This clone was observed a few times. The chain links TRBV5-1 to TRBJ1-1; no definite D call. From germline, CDR1 is SGHRS and CDR2 YFSETQ. The CDR3 is made up of 17 amino acids. Trimming took off 3 bases at V and 2 bases at J, with 20 bases between the two ends. In DNA form, the CDR3 reads TGCGCCAGCAGCTCGTCCGGACTTAGGATCGCCAACACTGAAGCTTTCTTT. It encodes CASSSSGLRIANTEAFF.

This clone was observed a single time. This specimen includes other DNA sequences encoding the same CDR3. V gene TRBV5-1 combines with J gene TRBJ1-2, with 12 bases matching TRBD1. Germline V CDR1 and CDR2: SGHRS, YFSETQ. The J segment lost 4 bases and the V segment lost 4 bases, leaving 2 bases of the junction unmatched. The CDR3 is 14 residues long. DNA for the CDR3: TGCGCCAGCAGCCCGGGACAGGGGGCCTATGGCTACACCTTC. Translating it yields CASSPGQGAYGYTF.

This sequence joins TRBV4-1 and TRBJ2-5; 14 positions match TRBD2. Germline V gives CDR1 MGHRA, CDR2 YSYEKL. V lost 4 bases to trimming and J lost 1 base; unmatched junction nucleotides: 5. The CDR3 extends over 17 amino acids. The DNA for the CDR3 is TGCGCCAGCAGCCTAGGACTAGCGGGGGGACTCCAAGAGACCCAGTACTTC. Residues: CASSLGLAGGLQETQYF.

The genes are TRBV19 and TRBJ2-3, with TRBD1 matching over 9 bases. J was trimmed by 7 bases and V by 5 bases; bases with no gene match: 7. The germline V gene encodes CDR1 LNHDA and CDR2 SQIVND (reference sequence). The CDR3 has 14 residues. The CDR3 DNA reads TGTGCCAGTAGTCGCACAGGGGGCGGAAATACGCAGTATTTT. It yields the protein CASSRTGGGNTQYF.

This chain links TRBV7-7 with TRBJ2-5; 9 positions agree with TRBD2. This CDR3 has 16 amino acids. Germline V CDR1 and CDR2: SSHAT, FNYEAQ (reference sequence). The J segment lost 7 bases and the V segment lost 5 bases, leaving 14 bases of the junction unmatched. CDR3 region: CASSPAAGGLGVTQYF. As DNA, the CDR3 is TGTGCCAGCAGCCCAGCGGCGGGGGGGCTTGGTGTGACCCAGTACTTC.

This chain joins TRBV7-2 and TRBJ1-3, with 9 bases fitting TRBD1. Trimming removed 0 bases from V and 4 bases from J; junction bases left unmatched: 1. CDR3 size: 15 residues. The V gene's germline CDR1 is SGHTA and CDR2 FQGNSA. Here the CDR3 DNA reads TGTGCCAGCAGCTTAGCAGGGACAGGGGGAAACACCATATATTTT. Translation: CASSLAGTGGNTIYF. Full variable domain (remainder filled in from reference TRBV7-2 and TRBJ1-3): GAGVSQSPSNKVTEKGKDVELRCDPISGHTALYWYRQSLGQGLEFLIYFQGNSAPDKSGLPSDRFSAERTGGSVSTLTIQRTQQEDSAVYLCASSLAGTGGNTIYFGEGSWLTVV.

This chain links TRBV27 with TRBJ2-7; perhaps TRBD1 as D (5 bases). The CDR3 is 16 amino acids. Trimming cost V 7 bases and J 2 bases, with 21 bases left between them. CDR1 is MNHEY and CDR2 is SMNVEV in the germline V gene (reference sequence). CDR3 loop: CASIRLGAGVTYEQYF. The CDR3 DNA sequence: TGTGCCAGCATCCGACTTGGGGCAGGTGTAACCTACGAGCAGTACTTC.

This clone was seen only a few times. V gene TRBV9 combines with J gene TRBJ2-1; the match to TRBD1 covers 9 bases. V shed 1 base and J 5 bases; nucleotides not matched to a gene: 7. CDR3 length: 16 amino acids. The germline CDR1 and CDR2 sequences are SGDLS and YYNGEE. CDR3 residues: CASSVRGDRAHNEQFF. CDR3 nucleotide sequence: TGTGCCAGCAGCGTAAGGGGGGACAGGGCGCACAATGAGCAGTTCTTC.